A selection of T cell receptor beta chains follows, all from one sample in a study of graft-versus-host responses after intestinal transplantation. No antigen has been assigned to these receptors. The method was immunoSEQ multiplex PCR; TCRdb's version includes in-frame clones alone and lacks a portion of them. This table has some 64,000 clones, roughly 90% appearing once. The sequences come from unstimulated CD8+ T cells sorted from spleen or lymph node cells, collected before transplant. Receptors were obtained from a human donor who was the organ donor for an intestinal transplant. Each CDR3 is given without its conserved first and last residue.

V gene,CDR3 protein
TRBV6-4,ASSDSTVGFPYGYT
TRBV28,ASGPPGAYEQY
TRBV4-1,ASSQPRMGTGELF
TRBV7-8,ASSPGGRVQPQH
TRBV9,ASAGVSSYEQY
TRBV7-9,ASSLAQGLGNEQF
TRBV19,ASTLGWGSPNTEAL
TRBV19,ASSIEGAGRTYNEQF
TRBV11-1,ASSLGGSNQPQH
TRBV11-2,ASSSLLKTEAF
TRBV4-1,ASSQEGGGTTDTQY
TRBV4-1,ASSQGWYSYGYT
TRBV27,ASSLVSPRAPNYGYT
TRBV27,ASSITRDYEQY
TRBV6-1,ASSERSSGSYEQY
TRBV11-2,ASSPGTNIGELF
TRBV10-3,AIRPDSSYIMNTEAF
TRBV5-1,ASSIRTGADYEQY
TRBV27,ASGLSGKFYEQY
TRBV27,ASSLGRGRRELF
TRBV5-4,ASISRGGYT
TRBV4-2,ASSQAGNFYEQY
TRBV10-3,AIRRTGLRRNEQF
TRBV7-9,ASSLGTDRGLKIPRGYT
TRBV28,ASSLFDRGLQETQY
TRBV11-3,ASRGGNTEAF